The clone carrying this T cell receptor beta chain was observed a handful of times. What it binds is not known. The sample is drawn from a study of T cell repertoires in cytomegalovirus infection. MiXCR was run by TCRdb on the reads, yielding one entry per CDR3 protein. The sample includes 750,000 to 950,000 distinct CDR3 sequences, roughly 28% of them seen just once. CDR3 size: 16 residues. CDR1 is MNHEY, CDR2 SMNVEV, per germline (reference sequence). V was clipped by 1 base and J by 4 bases; unmatched bases: 6. General study findings and limits: Dominant in the ex vivo response were TCR beta clonotypes restricted by HLA-C and specific for CMV.

Material: cultured CD8+ T cells from PBMCs, obtained from culture after CMV antigen stimulation. This chain links TRBV27 with TRBJ2-1; 8 nucleotides align to TRBD2. This sequence was found in a human donor in good health (CMV status not recorded). Some clones in this sample may be carry-over from other donors' samples. The CDR3, as DNA: TGTGCCAGCAGTTTATTGGGCGGGGGGCCGTACAATGAGCAGTTCTTC. This translates into CASSLLGGGPYNEQFF.